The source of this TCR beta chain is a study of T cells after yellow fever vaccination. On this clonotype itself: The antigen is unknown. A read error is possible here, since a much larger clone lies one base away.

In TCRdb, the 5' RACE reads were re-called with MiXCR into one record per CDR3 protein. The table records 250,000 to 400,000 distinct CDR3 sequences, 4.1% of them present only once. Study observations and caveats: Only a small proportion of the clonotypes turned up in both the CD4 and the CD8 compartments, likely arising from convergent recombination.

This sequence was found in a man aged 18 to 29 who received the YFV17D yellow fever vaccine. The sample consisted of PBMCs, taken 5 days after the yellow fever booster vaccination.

CDR3 sequence (DNA): TGTGCCATCAGTGACGGGGGCGCGGGAGATACGCTGTATTTT. This gives the protein CAISDGGAGDTLYF. The genes are TRBV10-3 and TRBJ2-3; TRBD2 is a possible D gene (7 bases). The CDR3 is 14 residues long. In germline, CDR1 is ENHRY, CDR2 SYGVKD.